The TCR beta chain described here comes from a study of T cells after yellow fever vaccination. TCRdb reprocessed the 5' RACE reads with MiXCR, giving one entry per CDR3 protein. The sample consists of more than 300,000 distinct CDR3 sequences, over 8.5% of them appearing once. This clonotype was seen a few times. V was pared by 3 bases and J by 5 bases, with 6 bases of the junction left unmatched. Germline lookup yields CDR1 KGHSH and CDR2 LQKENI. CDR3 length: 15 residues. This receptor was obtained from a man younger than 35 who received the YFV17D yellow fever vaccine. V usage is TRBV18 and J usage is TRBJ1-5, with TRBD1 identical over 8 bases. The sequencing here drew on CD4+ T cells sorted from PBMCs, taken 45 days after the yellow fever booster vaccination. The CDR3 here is CASSPYRGEDQPQHF. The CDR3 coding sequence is TGTGCCAGCTCACCCTACAGGGGGGAAGATCAGCCCCAGCATTTT.